This T cell receptor beta chain comes out of a study of early T cells in non-severe SARS-CoV-2 infection (dated by TCRdb to about 2021). At the level of the whole study: Because TCR sequencing relied on bulk RNA taken from unsorted whole blood, pairing of alpha and beta chains was not possible.

There are 16 amino acids in the CDR3, from cysteine to phenylalanine inclusive. The CDR3 DNA has 48 bases and is translated from base 1. The V end loses 1 base and the J end loses 3 bases, and a stretch of 15 bases separates them. Looking up the germline V gene yields CDR1 KGHDR and CDR2 SFDVKD. In this sample, this clonotype turned up many times. Its antigen is not yet known. Per-nucleotide qualities are absent, and no much larger clonotype sits a single base away. This was a case-control study nested in a cohort of healthcare workers in London, UK, who had nasopharyngeal swab PCR tests and blood samples taken every week. Between 23 and 31 March 2020, the week of the UK lockdown, healthcare workers were enrolled and then followed up weekly for as long as 16 weeks. The paper as a whole reports these results and caveats: VDJdb matching was skewed toward anti-spike CD8 responses and likely underestimated virus-specific expansions, missing private and CD4 specificities.

The library came from 5' RACE. Data came from a NextSeq 500. The TCR library protocol attached unique molecular identifiers to individual cDNA molecules to correct for sequencing error and PCR bias. Both TCR alpha and beta chains were sequenced, and tight co-correlation was observed between alpha and beta sequence abundances in each sample. In the original analysis: Decombinator V4 was used to perform V gene, J gene and CDR3 annotation of TCR sequences. TCRs were defined as expanded if a significant change between any two time points was detected under a Poisson model with p below 0.0001. TCR abundances were normalised to the total number of TCRs sequenced per sample and expressed as counts per million. MAIT TCRs were defined by TRAV1-2 paired with TRAJ12, TRAJ20 or TRAJ33, and iNKT TCRs by TRAV10 paired with TRAJ18. VDJdb, accessed on 1 November 2021, was searched for TCRs annotated for CMV, EBV and SARS-CoV-2, and TCRs annotated for more than one antigen were excluded. Starting from the raw public reads, TCRdb applied fastp trimming at Q25, assembled clones with MiXCR and retained in-frame beta chains. Rows matching on CDR3 protein sequence are summarized as one entry with the most common DNA and genes. The V and J calls reflect TCRdb's pipeline rather than the authors' work. For this sample the table gives more than 40,000 distinct CDR3 sequences, of which about 4% were detected only once. The leading ten clones occupy 3% to 3.5% of the sample.

This TCR was sampled from an adult who was a healthcare worker with PCR-confirmed SARS-CoV-2 infection or an uninfected control (not recorded which). The chain is made from TRBV24-1 and TRBJ2-7; the D gene could be TRBD1 or TRBD2, each one agreeing over 6 bases. Sequences were obtained from whole blood. Here is the DNA: TGTGCCACCAGTGATTTTCGGGGGCCGAACTACTACGAGCAGTACTTC. Protein translation: CATSDFRGPNYYEQYF.